These T cell receptor beta chains were read from a single sample in a study of shared clonotypes between healthy human individuals. Assay used: immunoSEQ multiplex PCR; TCRdb lists only in-frame clones, some missing. The sample lists around 1 million clones, less than 85% seen once, with nearly 1.5% in the top ten. The sequencing sample was made of memory CD4+ T cells sorted from blood. The receptors were gathered from a man aged 18 to 29 in good health. The CDR3 runs from the conserved cysteine through the conserved F or W. Each record gives: V gene, J gene, D gene, CDR3 length, clone size, CDR3 DNA, CDR3 protein. D genes are given only for firm matches. Rows give clone size only sometimes, using once, few, many, or a class for an expanded clone.

TRBV5-1,TRBJ2-5,TRBD1,15,-,TGCGCCAGCAGCTACCTCGGGACAGAACAAGAGACCCAGTACTTC,CASSYLGTEQETQYF
TRBV7-9,TRBJ1-5,-,13,-,TGTGCCAGCAGCTTAGCTGACAATCAGCCCCAGCATTTT,CASSLADNQPQHF
TRBV25-1,TRBJ1-2,-,14,once,TGTGCCAGCAGTGAAGGGGTCAAAGGGCATGGCTACACCTTC,CASSEGVKGHGYTF
TRBV7-2,TRBJ2-7,TRBD2,15,-,TGTGCCAGCAGTGACGCCGGGACTAGTTTCCACGAGCAGTACTTC,CASSDAGTSFHEQYF
TRBV7-2,TRBJ2-7,-,14,-,TGTGCCAGCAGCTTAGCGTTAGATGGAAGCGAGCAGTACTTC,CASSLALDGSEQYF
TRBV4-1,TRBJ2-7,TRBD2,17,-,TGCGCCAGCAGCCAAGTAACCGCGGGACTAGCGACCTACGAGCAGTACTTC,CASSQVTAGLATYEQYF
TRBV7-2,TRBJ2-3,-,16,-,TGTGCCAGCAGCTTAGGACTATCCAGGGGCCCAGATACGCAGTATTTT,CASSLGLSRGPDTQYF
TRBV18,TRBJ2-6,-,16,-,TGTGCCAGCTCACCACTTGGGGCCTCTGGGGCCAACGTCCTGACTTTC,CASSPLGASGANVLTF
TRBV5-1,TRBJ2-7,-,13,-,TGCGCCAGCAGCTTGGCCGGGCTAAACGAGCAGTACTTC,CASSLAGLNEQYF
TRBV11-3,TRBJ2-3,-,14,-,TGTGCCAGCAGCTTATCCGAGGCCACAGATACGCAGTATTTT,CASSLSEATDTQYF
TRBV5-6,TRBJ1-1,-,16,once,TGTGCCAGCAGCTTGGAGGTGGTAAGCGTTTTCACTGAAGCTTTCTTT,CASSLEVVSVFTEAFF
TRBV20-1,TRBJ2-7,-,11,-,TGCAGTGCCACCCCGGATGGCGAGCAGTACTTC,CSATPDGEQYF
TRBV7-9,TRBJ1-2,-,15,-,TGTGCCAGCAGCTTTAAACAGGGAGCTAACTATGGCTACACCTTC,CASSFKQGANYGYTF
TRBV7-2,TRBJ2-3,-,14,-,TGTGCCAGCAGCTTACCGCTTCCCCCAGATACGCAGTATTTT,CASSLPLPPDTQYF
TRBV28,TRBJ1-2,TRBD1,16,-,TGTGCCAGCAGCTCTACCGGGACAGGGGCCACCTATGGCTACACCTTC,CASSSTGTGATYGYTF
TRBV7-6,TRBJ2-7,-,14,once,TGTGCCAGCAGCTTTGTCGCCGGGAACTACGAGCAGTACTTC,CASSFVAGNYEQYF
TRBV5-4,TRBJ2-3,TRBD2,17,-,TGTGCCAGCAGACCCGGGACTAGCGGGAGAGCAACAGATACGCAGTATTTT,CASRPGTSGRATDTQYF
TRBV7-3,TRBJ2-3,-,17,-,TGTGCCAGCAGCTTAAACCCCAGCGGAGCTAGCACAGATACGCAGTATTTT,CASSLNPSGASTDTQYF
TRBV2,TRBJ1-5,-,14,-,TGTGCCAGCAGTGAAGCCAGCAGGCATCAGCCCCAGCATTTT,CASSEASRHQPQHF
TRBV19,TRBJ1-1,TRBD1,15,-,TGTGCCAGTAGTATAGTTGAGGGGGCACAGACTGAAGCTTTCTTT,CASSIVEGAQTEAFF
TRBV6-6,TRBJ1-3,TRBD1,14,few,TGTGCCAGCAGTCAGACAGGGGACGGAAACACCATATATTTT,CASSQTGDGNTIYF
TRBV5-5,TRBJ1-4,-,16,-,TGTGCCAGCAGCCTTCAAAACAGGGAAGGTGGCGAAAAACTGTTTTTT,CASSLQNREGGEKLFF
TRBV18,TRBJ2-7,-,13,once,TGTGCCAGCTCACCATTAGTCGACTACGAGCAGTACTTC,CASSPLVDYEQYF